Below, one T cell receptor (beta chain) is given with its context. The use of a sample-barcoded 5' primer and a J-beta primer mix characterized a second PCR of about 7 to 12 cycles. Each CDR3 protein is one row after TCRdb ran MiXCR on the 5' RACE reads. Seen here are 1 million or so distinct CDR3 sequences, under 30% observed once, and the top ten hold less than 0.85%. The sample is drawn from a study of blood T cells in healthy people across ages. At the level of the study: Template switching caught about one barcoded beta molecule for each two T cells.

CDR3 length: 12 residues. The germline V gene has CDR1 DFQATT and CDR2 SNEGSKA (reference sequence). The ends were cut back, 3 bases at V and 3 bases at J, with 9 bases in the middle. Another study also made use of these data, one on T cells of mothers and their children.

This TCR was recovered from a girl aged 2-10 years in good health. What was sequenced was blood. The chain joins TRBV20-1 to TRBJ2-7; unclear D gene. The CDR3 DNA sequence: TGCAGTGCTAGGAGGTCTGGCTACGAGCAGTACTTC. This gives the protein CSARRSGYEQYF.